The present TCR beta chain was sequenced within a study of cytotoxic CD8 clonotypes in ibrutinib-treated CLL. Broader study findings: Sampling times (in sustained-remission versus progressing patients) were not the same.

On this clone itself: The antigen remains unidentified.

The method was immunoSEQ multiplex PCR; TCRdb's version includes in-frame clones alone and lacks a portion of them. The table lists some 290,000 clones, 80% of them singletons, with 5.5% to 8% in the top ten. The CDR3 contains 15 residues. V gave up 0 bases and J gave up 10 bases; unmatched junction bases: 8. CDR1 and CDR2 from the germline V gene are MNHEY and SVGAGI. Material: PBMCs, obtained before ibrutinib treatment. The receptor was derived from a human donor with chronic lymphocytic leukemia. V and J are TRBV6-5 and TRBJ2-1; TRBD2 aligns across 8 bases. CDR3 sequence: CASSYSIKVAGEQFF. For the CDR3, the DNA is TGTGCCAGCAGTTACTCCATAAAAGTAGCGGGGGAGCAGTTCTTC.